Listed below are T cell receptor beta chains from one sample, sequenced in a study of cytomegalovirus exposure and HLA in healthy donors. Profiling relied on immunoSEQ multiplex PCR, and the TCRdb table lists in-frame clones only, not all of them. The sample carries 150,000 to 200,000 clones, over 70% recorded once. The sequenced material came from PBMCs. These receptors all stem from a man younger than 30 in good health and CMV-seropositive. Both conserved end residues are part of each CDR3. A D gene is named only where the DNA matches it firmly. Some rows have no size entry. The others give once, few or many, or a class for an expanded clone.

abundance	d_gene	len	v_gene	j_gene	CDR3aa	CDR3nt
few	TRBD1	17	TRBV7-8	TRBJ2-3	CASSLGGQGTSTDTQYF	TGTGCCAGCAGCTTAGGGGGACAGGGGACTAGCACAGATACGCAGTATTTT
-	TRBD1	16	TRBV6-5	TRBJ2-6	CASSSDRSSGANVLTF	TGTGCCAGCAGTTCGGACAGGAGCTCTGGGGCCAACGTCCTGACTTTC
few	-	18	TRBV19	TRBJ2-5	CASSNPRRDQGAQETQYF	TGTGCCAGTAGTAACCCCCGGAGGGACCAAGGGGCTCAAGAGACCCAGTACTTC
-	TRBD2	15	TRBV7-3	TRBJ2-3	CASSLVGLATDTQYF	TGTGCCAGCAGCTTAGTGGGACTAGCGACAGATACGCAGTATTTT
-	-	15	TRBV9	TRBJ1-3	CASSRRDFSGNTIYF	TGTGCCAGCAGTCGTAGGGACTTCTCTGGAAACACCATATATTTT
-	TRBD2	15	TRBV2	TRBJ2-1	CASRTQRGGHNEQFF	TGTGCCAGCAGGACCCAGCGGGGGGGCCATAATGAGCAGTTCTTC
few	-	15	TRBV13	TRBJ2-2	CASSGQGLNTGELFF	TGTGCCAGCAGCGGGCAGGGGCTAAACACCGGGGAGCTGTTTTTT
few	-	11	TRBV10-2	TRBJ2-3	CASSQADTQYF	TGCGCCAGCAGTCAGGCAGATACGCAGTATTTT
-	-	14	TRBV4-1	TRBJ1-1	CASSQTSRRAEAFF	TGCGCCAGCAGCCAGACATCCCGGAGGGCTGAAGCTTTCTTT
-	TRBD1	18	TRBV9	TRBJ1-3	CASSAQTGGESSGNTIYF	TGTGCCAGCAGCGCCCAGACAGGGGGCGAAAGCTCTGGAAACACCATATATTTT
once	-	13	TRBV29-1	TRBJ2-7	CSVEFTGTYEQYF	TGCAGCGTTGAATTCACAGGGACCTACGAGCAGTACTTC
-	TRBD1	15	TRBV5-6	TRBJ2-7	CASSLAGQGEYEQYF	TGTGCCAGCAGCTTGGCCGGGCAGGGGGAGTACGAGCAGTACTTC
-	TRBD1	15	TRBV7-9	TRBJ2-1	CASSLLTGAWNEQFF	TGTGCCAGCAGCTTACTGACAGGGGCTTGGAATGAGCAGTTCTTC
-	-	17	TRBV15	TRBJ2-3	CATSPNVGGAGTDTQYF	TGTGCCACCAGCCCAAATGTGGGGGGGGCAGGCACAGATACGCAGTATTTT
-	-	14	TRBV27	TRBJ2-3	CASSPSGGTDTQYF	TGTGCCAGCAGCCCCTCCGGAGGGACAGATACGCAGTATTTT
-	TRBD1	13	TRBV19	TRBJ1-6	CASSEDRSNPLHF	TGTGCCAGTAGTGAGGACAGGAGTAACCCCCTCCACTTT
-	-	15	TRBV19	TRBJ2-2	CASSIGGVNGGELFF	TGTGCCAGTAGTATAGGGGGGGTAAACGGCGGGGAGCTGTTTTTT
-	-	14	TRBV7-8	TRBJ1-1	CASSSLQGYTEAFF	TGTGCCAGCAGCTCGTTACAGGGATACACTGAAGCTTTCTTT
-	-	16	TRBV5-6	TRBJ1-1	CASSAPFGTTNTEAFF	TGTGCCAGCAGCGCCCCTTTCGGGACAACGAACACTGAAGCTTTCTTT
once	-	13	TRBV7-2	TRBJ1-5	CASSLARGQPQHF	TGTGCCAGCAGCTTAGCGCGGGGCCAGCCCCAGCATTTT
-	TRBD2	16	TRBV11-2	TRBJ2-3	CASSKLAGGSTDTQYF	TGTGCCAGCAGCAAGCTAGCGGGAGGCAGCACAGATACGCAGTATTTT
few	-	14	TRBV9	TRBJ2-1	CASSVEHKYNEQFF	TGTGCCAGCAGCGTAGAACACAAATACAATGAGCAGTTCTTC
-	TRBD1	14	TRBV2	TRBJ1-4	CASNLQGGGEKLFF	TGTGCCAGCAATTTACAGGGGGGCGGGGAAAAACTGTTTTTT
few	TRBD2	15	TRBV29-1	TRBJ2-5	CSVELGGGLIETQYF	TGCAGCGTTGAGCTTGGGGGAGGGTTAATAGAGACCCAGTACTTC